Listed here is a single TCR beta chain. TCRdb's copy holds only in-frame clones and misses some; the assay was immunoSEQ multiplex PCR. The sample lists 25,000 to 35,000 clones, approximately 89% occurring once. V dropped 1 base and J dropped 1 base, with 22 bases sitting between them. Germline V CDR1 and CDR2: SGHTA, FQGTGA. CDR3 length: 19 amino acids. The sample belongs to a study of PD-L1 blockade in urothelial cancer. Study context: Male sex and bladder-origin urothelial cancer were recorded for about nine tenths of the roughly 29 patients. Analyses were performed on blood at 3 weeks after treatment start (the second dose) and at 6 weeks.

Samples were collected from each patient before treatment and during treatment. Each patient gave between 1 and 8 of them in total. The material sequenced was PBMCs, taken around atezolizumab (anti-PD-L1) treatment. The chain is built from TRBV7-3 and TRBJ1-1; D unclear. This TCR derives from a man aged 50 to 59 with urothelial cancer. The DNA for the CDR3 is TGTGCCAGCAGCTTAAGGGGAGGACGGCTCCGAGAGAAGAACACTGAAGCTTTCTTT. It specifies CASSLRGGRLREKNTEAFF.